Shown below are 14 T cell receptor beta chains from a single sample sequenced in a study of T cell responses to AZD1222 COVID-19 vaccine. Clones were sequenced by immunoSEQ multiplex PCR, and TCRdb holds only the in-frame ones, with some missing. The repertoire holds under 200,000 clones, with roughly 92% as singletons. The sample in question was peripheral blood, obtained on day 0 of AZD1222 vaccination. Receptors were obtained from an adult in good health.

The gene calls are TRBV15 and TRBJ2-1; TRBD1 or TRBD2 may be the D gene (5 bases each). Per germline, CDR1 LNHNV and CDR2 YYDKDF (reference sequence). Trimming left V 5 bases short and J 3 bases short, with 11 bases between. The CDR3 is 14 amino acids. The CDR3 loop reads CATSGDPLYNEQFF. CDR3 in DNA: TGTGCCACCAGCGGGGACCCCCTCTACAATGAGCAGTTCTTC.

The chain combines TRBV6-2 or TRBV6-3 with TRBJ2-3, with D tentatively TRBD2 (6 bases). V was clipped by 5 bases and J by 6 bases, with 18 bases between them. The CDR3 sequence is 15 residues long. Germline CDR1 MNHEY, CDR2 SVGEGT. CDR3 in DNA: TGTGCCAGCAGTGGAGGGGTGCGGTTTGGGGATACGCAGTATTTT. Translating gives CASSGGVRFGDTQYF.

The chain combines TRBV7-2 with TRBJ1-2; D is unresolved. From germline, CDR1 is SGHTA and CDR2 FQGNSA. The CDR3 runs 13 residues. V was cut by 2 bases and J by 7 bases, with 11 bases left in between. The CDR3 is CASSLTAAGGYTF. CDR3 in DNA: TGTGCCAGCAGCTTAACAGCGGCAGGTGGCTACACCTTC.

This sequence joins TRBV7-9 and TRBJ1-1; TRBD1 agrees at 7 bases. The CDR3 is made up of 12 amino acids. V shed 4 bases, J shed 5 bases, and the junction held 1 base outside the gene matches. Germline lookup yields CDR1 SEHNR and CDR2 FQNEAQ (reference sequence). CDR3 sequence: CASSSQGTEAFF. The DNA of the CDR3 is TGTGCCAGCAGCTCACAGGGGACTGAAGCTTTCTTT.

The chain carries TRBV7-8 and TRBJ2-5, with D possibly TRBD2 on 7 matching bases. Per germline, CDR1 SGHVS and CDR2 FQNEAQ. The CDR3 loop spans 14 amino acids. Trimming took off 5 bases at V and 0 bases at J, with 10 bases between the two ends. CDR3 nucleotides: TGTGCCAGCAGCGGAGGGGGGGACCAAGAGACCCAGTACTTC. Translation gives CASSGGGDQETQYF.

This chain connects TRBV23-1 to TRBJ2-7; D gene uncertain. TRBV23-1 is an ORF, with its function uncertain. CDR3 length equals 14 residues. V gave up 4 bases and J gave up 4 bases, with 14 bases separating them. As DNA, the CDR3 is TGCGCCAGCAGTCGGTATCACCCAACTTACGAGCAGTACTTC. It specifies CASSRYHPTYEQYF.

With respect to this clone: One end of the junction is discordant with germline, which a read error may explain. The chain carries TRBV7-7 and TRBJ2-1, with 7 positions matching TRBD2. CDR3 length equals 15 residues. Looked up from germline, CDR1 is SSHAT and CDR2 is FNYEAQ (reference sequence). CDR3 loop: CASSLGPAGYNEQFF. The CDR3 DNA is TGTGCTAGCAGCTTAGGGCCAGCGGGGTACAATGAGCAGTTCTTC.

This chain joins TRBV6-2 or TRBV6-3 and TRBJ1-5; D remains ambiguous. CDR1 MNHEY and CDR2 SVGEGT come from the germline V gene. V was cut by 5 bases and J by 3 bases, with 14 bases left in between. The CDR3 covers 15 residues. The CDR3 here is CASSREVINNQPQHF. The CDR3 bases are TGTGCCAGCAGTCGAGAAGTAATTAACAATCAGCCCCAGCATTTT.

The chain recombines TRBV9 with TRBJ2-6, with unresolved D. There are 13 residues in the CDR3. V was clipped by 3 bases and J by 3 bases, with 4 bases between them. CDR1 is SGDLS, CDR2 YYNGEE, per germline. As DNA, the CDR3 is TGTGCCAGCAGCGCGCTTGGGGCCAACGTCCTGACTTTC. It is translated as CASSALGANVLTF.

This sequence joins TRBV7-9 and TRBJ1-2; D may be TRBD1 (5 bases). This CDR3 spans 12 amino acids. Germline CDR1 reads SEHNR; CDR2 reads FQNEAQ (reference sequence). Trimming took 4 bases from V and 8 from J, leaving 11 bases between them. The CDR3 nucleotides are TGTGCCAGCAGCTCGGGGCAGGGAGGCTACACCTTC. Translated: CASSSGQGGYTF. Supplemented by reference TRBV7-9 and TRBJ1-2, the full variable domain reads DTGVSQNPRHKITKRGQNVTFRCDPISEHNRLYWYRQTLGQGPEFLTYFQNEAQLEKSRLLSDRFSAERPKGSFSTLEIQRTEQGDSAMYLCASSSGQGGYTFGSGTRLTVV.

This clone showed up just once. CDR3 sequence reads: CASRTPGQGDTQYF. The DNA of the CDR3 is TGTGCCAGCAGGACGCCGGGGCAGGGAGATACGCAGTATTTT. The gene calls are TRBV6-5 and TRBJ2-3, with D possibly called TRBD1 or TRBD2 (5 bases each). CDR3 length: 14 residues. The V end was cut by 6 bases, the J end by 5 bases, with 15 bases between. Germline V gene lookup returns CDR1 MNHEY and CDR2 SVGAGI.

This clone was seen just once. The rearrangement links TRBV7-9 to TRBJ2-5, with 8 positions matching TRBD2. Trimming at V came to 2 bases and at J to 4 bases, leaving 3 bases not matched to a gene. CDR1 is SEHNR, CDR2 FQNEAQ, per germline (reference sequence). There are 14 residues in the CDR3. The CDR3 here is CASSLTSGVETQYF. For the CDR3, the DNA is TGTGCCAGCAGCTTAACTAGCGGAGTAGAGACCCAGTACTTC.

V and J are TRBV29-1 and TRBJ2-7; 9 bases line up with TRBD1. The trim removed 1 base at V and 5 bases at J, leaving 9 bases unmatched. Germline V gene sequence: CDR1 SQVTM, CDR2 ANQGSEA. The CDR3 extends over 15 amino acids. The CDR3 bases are TGCAGCGTTGAAGGAGGACAGGGGACAATGCACGAGCAGTACTTC. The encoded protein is CSVEGGQGTMHEQYF.

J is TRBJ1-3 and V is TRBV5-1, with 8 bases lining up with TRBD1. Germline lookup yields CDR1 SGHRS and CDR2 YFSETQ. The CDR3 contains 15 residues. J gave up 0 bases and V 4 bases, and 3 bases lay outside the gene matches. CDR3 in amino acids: CASSQTGGSGNTIYF. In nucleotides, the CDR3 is TGCGCCAGCAGCCAAACAGGGGGCTCTGGAAACACCATATATTTT.